The sequence of this TCR beta chain was determined in a study of CD8 T cells in Susac syndrome. When the RNA was reverse transcribed, random hexamers were used with an input of about 0.5 to 1 ug. One entry per CDR3 protein, called by TCRdb with MiXCR from the immunoSEQ multiplex PCR reads. The data show fewer than 80,000 distinct CDR3 sequences, 85% to 95% seen once. Germline lookup yields CDR1 MGHRA and CDR2 YSYEKL. The CDR3 covers 15 residues. V lost 1 base and J 2 bases, leaving 11 bases between the germline ends. The chain carries TRBV4-1 and TRBJ2-5; D not resolved. The sample consisted of CD8+ T cells from PBMCs. The TCR originated in a human donor in good health. The CDR3 spells CASSQVSSPQETQYF. The CDR3 DNA reads as TGCGCCAGCAGCCAAGTTTCCTCCCCTCAAGAGACCCAGTACTTC.